The sample holds one count of the clone carrying this T cell receptor (beta chain). The antigen is not known. This entry is derived from a study of OX40 agonist ivuxolimab in advanced cancers. On the study more broadly: While on treatment, patients had intravenous ivuxolimab at 0.01 to 10 mg/kg every 2 weeks. Males comprised over 80% of the group, whose mean age was approximately 61 years (range 23 to 79). Of the participants, approximately 36% had some prior anti-PD-1, anti-PD-L1 or anti-CTLA-4 therapy, which was allowed. General study points: Dosing at 0.1 to 3.0 mg/kg was accompanied by clonal expansion of CD4+ and CD8+ blood T cells by week 6.

Sequenced by immunoSEQ multiplex PCR; TCRdb stores in-frame clones only, minus some. The sample lists about 99,000 clones, roughly 95% occurring once. CDR3 length equals 14 residues. Deletions cut 7 bases from V and 2 bases from J, with 12 bases between. Germline V CDR1 and CDR2: MNHEY, SVGAGI. This rearrangement joins TRBV6-5 to TRBJ2-1, with no clear D. The clonotype was recovered from an adult with an advanced solid tumor such as melanoma, head and neck, liver or kidney cancer. Sequenced material: CD4+ or CD8+ T cells sorted from blood, taken in a trial of the OX40 agonist ivuxolimab. DNA of the CDR3: TGTGCCAGCACCCCCGGCACAACCTACAATGAGCAGTTCTTC. It specifies CASTPGTTYNEQFF.